This T cell receptor beta chain comes out of a study of blood T cell repertoires in COVID-19. The assay was immunoSEQ multiplex PCR, and TCRdb's table has in-frame clones only and misses some. The table includes fewer than 350,000 clones, 89% detected once. This CDR3 comprises 12 residues. Trimming stripped 3 bases from V and 7 bases from J, with 10 bases between. CDR1 GTSNPN and CDR2 SVGIG come from the germline V gene (reference sequence). Individuals aged about 18 to 89 years were recruited from 24 US areas. Researchers sorted participants into cohorts using their self-reported clinical history. Material for sequencing was PBMCs or T cells enriched from blood (not recorded which). The chain has TRBV30 and TRBJ2-4; D possibly corresponds to TRBD1 (5 bases). The sequence derives from a man aged 55 to 70 who had recovered from COVID-19. As DNA, the CDR3 is TGTGCCTGGAGCGTATCAGGGAACATTCAGTACTTC. Encoded protein: CAWSVSGNIQYF.